The 14 T cell receptor beta chains given below trace back to one sample, sequenced in a study of OX40 agonist ivuxolimab in advanced cancers. The table came from immunoSEQ multiplex PCR; TCRdb's copy has only in-frame clones and leaves some out. Of some 77,000 clones in the sample, 70% to 90% were seen once. The material was CD4+ or CD8+ T cells sorted from blood, obtained in a trial of the OX40 agonist ivuxolimab. These receptors all stem from an adult with an advanced solid tumor such as melanoma, head and neck, liver or kidney cancer.

Concerning this clone: Sequence at one end of the junction differs from germline and may be a read error. The J gene is TRBJ2-7, the V gene TRBV29-1; 10 bases match TRBD1. Germline CDR1 is SQVTM and CDR2 is ANQGSEA. The CDR3 is 15 residues long. CDR3 sequence: CNVENATGGEYEQYF. In DNA form, the CDR3 reads TGCAACGTTGAAAACGCGACAGGGGGCGAATACGAGCAGTACTTC.

The chain employs TRBV11-2 and TRBJ1-6, with D unclear. Per germline, CDR1 SGHAT and CDR2 FQNNGV. Between the trimmed V and J ends, which lost 1 base and 10 bases, there was a span of 14 bases. The CDR3 spans 15 residues. CDR3 in amino acids: CASSLVRGNGSPLHF. The CDR3 region has the DNA TGTGCCAGCAGCTTAGTCCGGGGAAACGGCTCACCCCTCCACTTT.

Note on this clone: Other DNA sequences in this specimen translate into the identical CDR3. V usage is TRBV2 and J usage is TRBJ2-7; 12 positions agree with TRBD2. Trimming took 10 bases from V and 7 from J; bases not matched to a gene: 11. CDR3 length: 14 amino acids. Germline V gene sequence: CDR1 SNHLY, CDR2 FYNNEI. In nucleotides, the CDR3 is TGTGCCACCGGGGGACTAGCGGGTGCATATGAGCAGTACTTC. It is translated as CATGGLAGAYEQYF.

This rearrangement joins TRBV5-6 to TRBJ2-5; D tentatively fits TRBD1 or TRBD2 (6 bases each). The germline CDR1 and CDR2 sequences are SGHDT and YYEEEE. CDR3 length: 15 amino acids. Trimming pared 4 bases from V and 7 bases from J, leaving 20 bases between. The DNA for the CDR3 is TGTGCCAGCAGCCCCACAGGAGGGGGTGGGTGGACCCAGTACTTC. Amino acid sequence: CASSPTGGGGWTQYF.

The chain employs TRBV30 and TRBJ2-3; 7 bases fit TRBD2. The trim removed 0 bases at V and 2 bases at J, leaving 5 bases unmatched. The CDR3 is 15 amino acids. Germline V CDR1 and CDR2: GTSNPN, SVGIG (reference sequence). DNA of the CDR3: TGTGCCTGGAGTGTACGAGCGGGGACCACAGATACGCAGTATTTT. Protein sequence: CAWSVRAGTTDTQYF.

The chain combines TRBV27 with TRBJ2-7; D is unresolved. Germline lookup yields CDR1 MNHEY and CDR2 SMNVEV (reference sequence). The V end was cut by 4 bases, the J end by 1 base, with 8 bases between. CDR3 length: 13 amino acids. The DNA for the CDR3 is TGTGCCAGCAGTTGGGATGATTCCTACGAGCAGTACTTC. It encodes CASSWDDSYEQYF.

The chain couples TRBV7-9 to TRBJ1-1, with 7 nucleotides matching TRBD1. After removal of 6 bases from V and 2 bases from J, the junction contained 9 bases not matched to a gene. Germline V gives CDR1 SEHNR, CDR2 FQNEAQ (reference sequence). The CDR3 is 15 residues long. The CDR3, as DNA: TGTGCCAGCAGACAAAGGGGAGGGGGCAACACTGAAGCTTTCTTT. This translates into CASRQRGGGNTEAFF. Looking up the rest from reference TRBV7-9 and TRBJ1-1 gives the full variable domain: DTGVSQNPRHKITKRGQNVTFRCDPISEHNRLYWYRQTLGQGPEFLTYFQNEAQLEKSRLLSDRFSAERPKGSFSTLEIQRTEQGDSAMYLCASRQRGGGNTEAFFGQGTRLTVV.

This clone was recorded a few times. This chain links TRBV5-1 with TRBJ1-1, with D hard to call. The CDR3 covers 14 residues. V lost 1 base and J 5 bases, leaving 12 bases between the germline ends. Germline-derived CDR1 and CDR2 are SGHRS and YFSETQ. The DNA for the CDR3 is TGCGCCAGCAGCTTGAGGTATGGCGAGACTGAAGCTTTCTTT. This encodes CASSLRYGETEAFF. Full variable domain (remainder filled in from reference TRBV5-1 and TRBJ1-1): KAGVTQTPRYLIKTRGQQVTLSCSPISGHRSVSWYQQTPGQGLQFLFEYFSETQRNKGNFPGRFSGRQFSNSRSEMNVSTLELGDSALYLCASSLRYGETEAFFGQGTRLTVV.

V and J are TRBV4-3 and TRBJ2-4; D remains ambiguous. The CDR3 sequence is 15 residues long. CDR1 and CDR2 from the germline V gene are LGHNA and YSLEER. The V end lost 3 bases, the J end lost 0 bases, and 9 bases lay between the germline ends. CDR3 loop: CASSQNILAKNIQYF. The CDR3 DNA follows: TGCGCCAGCAGCCAGAACATACTAGCCAAAAACATTCAGTACTTC.

CDR3 protein: CASSEGDNEQFF. DNA for the CDR3: TGTGCCAGCAGTGAGGGGGACAATGAGCAGTTCTTC. The chain combines TRBV2 with TRBJ2-1; possibly TRBD1 or TRBD2 for D (5 bases each). Deletions cut 3 bases from V and 5 bases from J, with 5 bases between. The CDR3 length is 12 residues. The germline V gene has CDR1 SNHLY and CDR2 FYNNEI.

The V and J genes are TRBV7-9 and TRBJ1-5; no clear D gene. V was cut by 5 bases and J by 2 bases, with 19 bases left in between. The CDR3 spans 17 residues. Per germline, CDR1 SEHNR and CDR2 FQNEAQ (reference sequence). The CDR3 bases are TGTGCCAGCAGCCCTAGCCCGGGGAAGAAGGGCAATCAGCCCCAGCATTTT. Protein product: CASSPSPGKKGNQPQHF.

This clone was counted a few times. The J gene is TRBJ1-2, the V gene TRBV28; tentative D call: TRBD1 (5 bases). The germline CDR1 and CDR2 sequences are MDHEN and SYDVKM. V dropped 3 bases and J dropped 4 bases, with 15 bases sitting between them. The CDR3 spans 15 residues. Written as DNA, the CDR3 is TGTGCCAGCAGTTTGGGAGGGGCCACTTCCTATGGCTACACCTTC. It yields the protein CASSLGGATSYGYTF.

This clone appeared once. This sequence joins TRBV7-2 and TRBJ2-2; 11 positions agree with TRBD1. This CDR3 comprises 16 residues. CDR1 is SGHTA, CDR2 FQGNSA, per germline. J was trimmed by 4 bases and V by 1 base; bases with no gene match: 2. The DNA for the CDR3 is TGTGCCAGCAGCTTAGGAGGGACAGGGGGCACCGGGGAGCTGTTTTTT. This translates into CASSLGGTGGTGELFF.

J is TRBJ1-2 and V is TRBV7-2; D may be TRBD1 (6 bases). This CDR3 is 15 amino acids long. V dropped 1 base and J dropped 2 bases, with 11 bases sitting between them. Germline V CDR1 and CDR2: SGHTA, FQGNSA. The CDR3 spells CASSLVQGSNYGYTF. Written as DNA, the CDR3 is TGTGCCAGCAGCTTAGTACAGGGATCCAACTATGGCTACACCTTC.